This T cell receptor beta chain was obtained from a study of T cell repertoires in aging, cancer and after chemotherapy. This clonotype was counted between two and nine times. Multiplex touch-down PCR with TRB-A/B primers amplified rearranged V-D-J TRB sequences. TCRdb passed the multiplex PCR reads through MiXCR, listing each CDR3 protein once. The repertoire has about 13,000 distinct CDR3 sequences, under 35% of them found once; the top ten carry 7.5% to 10%. Peripheral blood genomic DNA, not sorted cells or RNA, was the template. CDR1 is SGHKS and CDR2 is YYEKEE in the germline V gene (reference sequence). The CDR3 covers 18 residues. Deletions cut 6 bases from V and 2 bases from J, with 23 bases between.

The sequencing sample was made of blood. The V gene is TRBV5-5, the J gene TRBJ2-2; possibly TRBD1 or TRBD2 for D (5 bases each). The source of this sequence is a human donor with a blood cancer. DNA of the CDR3: TGTGCCAGCACATTTGGGGCTCAAAGCGGTACTAACACCGGGGAGCTGTTTTTT. This sequence encodes CASTFGAQSGTNTGELFF.